The subject of this entry is one T cell receptor beta chain. This CDR3 has 22 residues. Losses at the gene ends were 5 bases for V and 3 bases for J; bases not matched to a gene: 26. Germline CDR1 and CDR2: MNHEY and SMNVEV (reference sequence). This record belongs to a study of blood T cell repertoires in COVID-19. Study summary: Acute and convalescent COVID-19 samples came from the United States, Italy and Spain.

Assay: immunoSEQ multiplex PCR; the TCRdb copy retains only in-frame clones and omits some. Among fewer than 300,000 clones, less than 85% were seen once, and the ten largest hold less than 4%. Sequencing input: peripheral blood. The chain has TRBV27 and TRBJ1-5; TRBD1 matches at 9 bases. This TCR derives from a woman aged 18-35 years with acute or convalescent COVID-19. The CDR3 loop is CASSPWTGYLASTGGNNQPQHF. The CDR3 nucleotides read TGTGCCAGCAGTCCATGGACGGGATATCTGGCTTCGACAGGGGGAAACAATCAGCCCCAGCATTTT.